The present T cell receptor beta chain was sequenced within a study of T cell repertoires in cytomegalovirus infection. Overall study: Recently identified HLA-C-restricted CMV epitopes were used, and well-studied HLA-B-restricted CMV epitopes were used as well. Indicated by public TCR beta signatures were CMV infection and matching HLA type. Study-wide points: CMV-specific TCR beta clonotypes restricted by HLA-C were the ones dominating the ex vivo response. Adding up the frequency of public TCR beta families identified people who carried CMV plus the relevant HLA.

Looked up from germline, CDR1 is SGDLS and CDR2 is YYNGEE. The V gene end was trimmed by 0 bases and the J gene end by 3 bases; junction bases not matched to a gene: 2. The CDR3 length is 16 residues. TCRdb independently ran MiXCR on the reads; one entry per CDR3 protein. The sample carries more than 250,000 distinct CDR3 sequences, approximately 25% recorded once. Concerning this clonotype itself: Its cognate antigen is unknown.

The TCR was taken from a human donor in good health (CMV status not recorded). Some clones in this sample may be carry-over from other donors' samples. The chain couples TRBV9 to TRBJ2-7; 14 nucleotides match TRBD2. The source was cultured PBMCs, collected from culture after CMV antigen stimulation. DNA for the CDR3: TGTGCCAGCAGCGTAGGGGGGACTAGCGGGAGCTACGAGCAGTACTTC. Protein: CASSVGGTSGSYEQYF.